Listed below are T cell receptor beta chains from one sample, sequenced in a study of T cell repertoires in cytomegalovirus infection. TCRdb independently ran MiXCR on the reads; one entry per CDR3 protein. The sample records some 100,000 distinct CDR3 sequences, roughly a quarter being singletons. Sequenced sample: CD8+ T cells from PBMCs. All receptors derive from a human donor in good health (CMV status not recorded). Some clones in this sample may be carry-over from other donors' samples. The CDR3 runs from the conserved cysteine through the conserved F or W. D genes are given only for firm matches. A row's size may be missing; if present it is once, few, many or a size class.

J gene | D gene | V gene | clone size | CDR3 DNA | CDR3 protein
TRBJ2-1 | . | TRBV6-2/TRBV6-3 | many | TGTGCCAGCAGTTACTCGGACGACAGACCCATGGATATGGATGAGCAGTTCTTC | CASSYSDDRPMDMDEQFF
TRBJ2-2 | TRBD2 | TRBV7-8 | many | TGTGCCAGCAGCTTTCGTTTAGCGGGAGACGGGACCGGGGAGCTGTTTTTT | CASSFRLAGDGTGELFF
TRBJ1-1 | TRBD1 | TRBV28 | . | TGTGCCAGCAGTCACAGGGGGTATGAAGCTTTCTTC | CASSHRGYEAFF
TRBJ2-1 | TRBD1 | TRBV7-2 | once | TGTGCCGGTAGGGACAGGGGGTACAATGAGCAGTTCTTC | CAGRDRGYNEQFF
TRBJ1-2 | . | TRBV25-1 | few | TGTGCCAGCAGTGACTTCTCGGACTATGGCTACACCTTC | CASSDFSDYGYTF
TRBJ1-2 | . | TRBV7-8 | . | TGTGCCAGCAGCTTAGGGGCGCTCGACTATGGCTACACCTTC | CASSLGALDYGYTF
TRBJ2-1 | . | TRBV12-3/TRBV12-4 | few | TGTGCCAGCAGTTTAGGACACCGCGGGCAGTTCTTC | CASSLGHRGQFF
TRBJ1-6 | . | TRBV5-1 | many | TGCGCCAGCAGCCCGGCGTCCGGTGGGTCATCACCCCTCCACTTT | CASSPASGGSSPLHF
TRBJ2-4 | . | TRBV7-6 | . | TGTGCCAGCAGCCCCCGGACCGCCAGAAACATTCAGTACTTC | CASSPRTARNIQYF
TRBJ2-1 | TRBD1 | TRBV5-1 | . | TGCGCCAGCAGTTTTTCAGGGGGCGTTGGGAATGAGCAGTTCTTC | CASSFSGGVGNEQFF
TRBJ2-2 | . | TRBV5-5 | . | TGTGCCAGCAGCTCGAGGACGTTGGGCGGGGAGCTGTTTTTT | CASSSRTLGGELFF
TRBJ2-2 | TRBD2 | TRBV6-6 | few | TGTGCCAGCATCGGCCTAGCGGGATATACCGGGGAGCTGTTTTTT | CASIGLAGYTGELFF
TRBJ1-1 | . | TRBV19 | . | TGTGCCAGTAGTGTTTACCCACCCAACCCCCCGAACACTGAAGCTTTCTTT | CASSVYPPNPPNTEAFF
TRBJ2-5 | TRBD2 | TRBV6-6 | few | TGTGCCAGCAGTTACTTGCCTGGGGGGGAGAAGGAGACCCAGTACTTC | CASSYLPGGEKETQYF
TRBJ1-5 | TRBD1 | TRBV12-3/TRBV12-4 | . | TGTGCCAGCAGTTTAAGAGGGGGCGGTCAGCCCCAGCATTTT | CASSLRGGGQPQHF
TRBJ1-2 | . | TRBV7-6 | many | TGTGCCAGCAGCTTAGGTGGAGGACACTATGGCTACACCTTC | CASSLGGGHYGYTF
TRBJ2-5 | TRBD2 | TRBV20-1 | once | TGCAGTGCTAGAGATCGTGGACTAGCGGGGGGCCCTCTCCAAGAGACCCAGTACTTC | CSARDRGLAGGPLQETQYF
TRBJ2-5 | . | TRBV12-3/TRBV12-4 | many | TGTGCCAGCAGTTTACCCCCACAAGAGACCCAGTACTTC | CASSLPPQETQYF
TRBJ2-7 | TRBD1 | TRBV11-3 | few | TGTGCCAGCAGCTTGACAGGGGTCGAGCAGTACTTC | CASSLTGVEQYF
TRBJ1-1 | TRBD1 | TRBV28 | many | TGTGCCAGCAGTCACGACCTGGGACAGGGTGCAGTTGAAGCTTTCTTT | CASSHDLGQGAVEAFF
TRBJ2-1 | . | TRBV7-2 | many | TGTGCCAGCAGCCCGCCTGGGGACCCCTCCTACAATGAGCAGTTCTTC | CASSPPGDPSYNEQFF
TRBJ2-3 | . | TRBV12-3/TRBV12-4 | . | TGTGCCAGCAGCCTGGTGCAGAGCACAGATACGCAGTATTTT | CASSLVQSTDTQYF
TRBJ1-2 | . | TRBV28 | . | TGTGCCAGCAGTTTAGTGGGGAGAGGCTACACCTTC | CASSLVGRGYTF
TRBJ2-2 | . | TRBV29-1 | . | TGCAGCGCAACAAGTCCGGGACGCACCGGGGAGCTGTTTTTT | CSATSPGRTGELFF
TRBJ2-3 | . | TRBV5-1 | . | TGCGCCAGCGGACCGATGAGCATAGATACGCAGTATTTT | CASGPMSIDTQYF
TRBJ2-2 | . | TRBV7-2 | few | TGTGCCAGCAGCCCCCAGTTGCTCGCGAACACCGGGGAGCTGTTTTTT | CASSPQLLANTGELFF
TRBJ1-1 | . | TRBV7-8 | few | TGTGCCAGCAGCTTATCGCCGGGGAACGGTCTTGAAGCTTTCTTT | CASSLSPGNGLEAFF
TRBJ2-6 | TRBD1 | TRBV25-1 | many | TGTGCCAGCAGTGCATCCGGGACAGGGTTCTCTGGGGCCAACGTCCTGACTTTC | CASSASGTGFSGANVLTF
TRBJ1-4 | TRBD1 | TRBV7-2 | many | TGTGCCAGCAGTCTTACCGGGACGGGACAGGAAAAACTGTTTTTT | CASSLTGTGQEKLFF
TRBJ2-3 | . | TRBV7-2 | . | TGTGCCAGCCTTATGGGGGGGGCCGGGGATACGCAGTATTTT | CASLMGGAGDTQYF
TRBJ2-5 | . | TRBV6-8 | . | TGTGCCAGCAGTTACACCACGGAAGAGACCCAGTACTTC | CASSYTTEETQYF
TRBJ2-5 | TRBD1 | TRBV4-1 | . | TGCGCCAGCAGCCAACCCGACAGGGCCTACCAAGAGACCCAGTACTTC | CASSQPDRAYQETQYF
TRBJ2-5 | . | TRBV7-8 | many | TGTGCCAGCAGCTTTTTGACCCACCAGTACTTC | CASSFLTHQYF
TRBJ1-4 | . | TRBV7-2 | many | TGTGCCAGCAGCTTCGACAGGAGTAGTGAAAAACTGTTTTTT | CASSFDRSSEKLFF
TRBJ2-7 | . | TRBV4-2 | few | TGTGCCAGCAGCCCCATACAGGGAGGAAGGAACGAGCAGTACTTC | CASSPIQGGRNEQYF
TRBJ1-5 | . | TRBV7-6 | many | TGTGCCAGCAGCCCCGGGCCTCTTGGGAATCAGCCCCAGCATTTT | CASSPGPLGNQPQHF
TRBJ2-3 | TRBD1 | TRBV28 | . | TGTGCCAGCAGTCCCGGGACAGGGGCACATGGTACGCAGTATTTT | CASSPGTGAHGTQYF
TRBJ2-7 | . | TRBV11-2 | . | TGTGCCAGCAGCTTAGTATTAGGGTACTACGAGCAGTACTTC | CASSLVLGYYEQYF
TRBJ2-3 | . | TRBV6-6 | . | TGTGCCAGCAGTCATAACCCGGCCAGAGATACGCAGTATTTT | CASSHNPARDTQYF
TRBJ2-1 | . | TRBV19 | . | TGTGCCAGTAGTATAGCCGGAGACAGCTACAATGAGCAGTTCTTC | CASSIAGDSYNEQFF
TRBJ1-1 | . | TRBV12-3/TRBV12-4 | few | TGTGCCAGCAGCCCGTATTTGTACACTGAAGCTTTCTTT | CASSPYLYTEAFF
TRBJ2-2 | . | TRBV24-1 | . | TGTGCCACCAGTGATTTGTCGGTGAACACCGGGGAGCTGTTTTTT | CATSDLSVNTGELFF
TRBJ2-5 | TRBD2 | TRBV15 | . | TGTGCCACCAGCAGAGATCCGGGGACTAGCGAGACCCAGTACTTC | CATSRDPGTSETQYF
TRBJ2-5 | . | TRBV28 | many | TGTGCCAGCATCCCGAGGGGACGCTCGGTTGTGGAAGAGACCCAGTACTTC | CASIPRGRSVVEETQYF
TRBJ2-7 | . | TRBV9 | . | TGTGCCAGCAGCCCCCAGGAGAGGGAAAGAGACGAGCAGTACTTC | CASSPQERERDEQYF
TRBJ2-2 | . | TRBV30 | few | TGTGCCTGGTCGACGGTAGCAACCGGGGAGCTGTTTTTT | CAWSTVATGELFF
TRBJ2-2 | TRBD2 | TRBV4-3 | . | TGCGCCAGCAGCCACGCCCTAACGGGGGGGAGCACCGGGGAGCTGTTTTTT | CASSHALTGGSTGELFF
TRBJ2-5 | . | TRBV20-1 | . | TGCAGTGAGGCGGCTGGAGAGACCCAGTACTTC | CSEAAGETQYF
TRBJ1-1 | TRBD1 | TRBV28 | many | TGTGCCAGCAGTTTCCGACAGGGGGCTGAAGCTTTCTTT | CASSFRQGAEAFF
TRBJ2-7 | . | TRBV4-3 | many | TGCGCCAGCAGCGCGCGTGCTAGCGACGGCTACGAGCAGTACTTC | CASSARASDGYEQYF
TRBJ2-3 | TRBD2 | TRBV5-5 | few | TGTGCCAGCAGCTTGGTCCGGGAGGGCGCAGATACGCAGTATTTT | CASSLVREGADTQYF
TRBJ2-2 | . | TRBV28 | few | TGTGCCAGCAGTTTGGTTCGTGACGGGGAGCTGTTTTTT | CASSLVRDGELFF
TRBJ2-5 | TRBD1 | TRBV6-5 | . | TGTGCCAGCAGTCCCGGGACAGCTCGGACCCAGTACTTC | CASSPGTARTQYF
TRBJ2-7 | TRBD1 | TRBV4-3 | many | TGCGCCAGCAGCCAAAACACAGGGGCGACATCCTACGAGCAGTACTTC | CASSQNTGATSYEQYF
TRBJ2-2 | . | TRBV7-2 | many | TGTGCCAGCAGCTCGTGGGGCAATGAGGAGCTGTTTTTT | CASSSWGNEELFF